Below are 31 T cell receptor beta chains sequenced from a single sample in a study of shared clonotypes between healthy human individuals. Sequenced by immunoSEQ multiplex PCR; TCRdb stores in-frame clones only, minus some. The sample has over a million clones; 75% to 80% are singletons. The sequencing sample was made of memory CD4+ T cells from PBMCs. Subset noted: CD45RA-negative fraction. All receptors derive from a man aged 18 to 29 in good health. Some clones in this sample may be carry-over from other donors' samples.

The genes are TRBV15 and TRBJ2-3; 11 bases are a match to TRBD2. This CDR3 is built from 20 residues. Germline CDR1 is LNHNV and CDR2 is YYDKDF (reference sequence). The trim removed 0 bases at V and 2 bases at J, leaving 13 bases unmatched. In DNA, the CDR3 is TGTGCCACCAGCAGAGATCGCGTATCGGCTAGCGGGAGGACCACAGATACGCAGTATTTT. It is translated as CATSRDRVSASGRTTDTQYF.

The CDR3 region is CASSQPLGGTNEKLFF. CDR3 DNA sequence: TGCGCCAGCAGCCAGCCCCTGGGAGGGACTAATGAAAAACTGTTTTTT. This chain joins TRBV5-1 and TRBJ1-4; D uncertain. The V gene lost 4 bases and the J gene lost 2 bases, with 15 bases spanning the gap. Germline CDR1 reads SGHRS; CDR2 reads YFSETQ. This CDR3 region has 16 residues.

This chain connects TRBV28 to TRBJ2-1; D remains ambiguous. V lost 6 bases, J lost 1 base, and 13 bases lay in between. Germline V gives CDR1 MDHEN, CDR2 SYDVKM. CDR3 length equals 15 residues. CDR3 coding DNA: TGTGCCAGCAGCGGTTGGGTTGGGTCCTACAATGAGCAGTTCTTC. Amino acid sequence: CASSGWVGSYNEQFF. Based on the CDR3 plus reference TRBV28 and TRBJ2-1, the full variable domain is DVKVTQSSRYLVKRTGEKVFLECVQDMDHENMFWYRQDPGLGLRLIYFSYDVKMKEKGDIPEGYSVSREKKERFSLILESASTNQTSMYLCASSGWVGSYNEQFFGPGTRLTVL.

The chain uses TRBV4-1 and TRBJ2-5; 11 bases fit TRBD2. The CDR3 contains 17 residues. From germline, CDR1 is MGHRA and CDR2 YSYEKL. The J segment lost 3 bases and the V segment lost 6 bases, leaving 12 bases of the junction unmatched. The CDR3 is CASSRPGTSGYKETQYF. As DNA, the CDR3 is TGCGCCAGCAGTCGACCAGGGACTAGCGGATATAAAGAGACCCAGTACTTC.

Notes on this clone: Other nucleotide sequences in the sample specify the same CDR3. The genes are TRBV9 and TRBJ2-7; 12 nucleotides agree with TRBD2. CDR3 length: 16 residues. Unmatched junction bases numbered 5, after V lost 0 bases and J lost 4 bases. The germline CDR1 and CDR2 sequences are SGDLS and YYNGEE. The CDR3 DNA reads as TGTGCCAGCAGCGTAGGGGCTGGGACTAGCGGGTACGAGCAGTACTTC. It translates to CASSVGAGTSGYEQYF.

This clone showed up just a few times. The same CDR3 is also encoded by other DNA sequences in this sample. The chain links TRBV5-1 to TRBJ2-6; D is unresolved. Germline assignment: CDR1 SGHRS and CDR2 YFSETQ. There are 15 residues in the CDR3. Between the trimmed V and J ends, which lost 0 bases and 0 bases, there was a span of 4 bases. CDR3 sequence (DNA): TGCGCCAGCAGCTTGGGCAACTCTGGGGCCAACGTCCTGACTTTC. Translating it yields CASSLGNSGANVLTF.

This clone came up a few times. The chain combines TRBV5-6 with TRBJ2-1, with 8 nucleotides matching TRBD2. The germline V gene has CDR1 SGHDT and CDR2 YYEEEE. The CDR3 extends over 15 amino acids. The J segment lost 2 bases and the V segment lost 3 bases, leaving 4 bases of the junction unmatched. The CDR3 sequence is CASSSGLAAYNEQFF. CDR3 in DNA: TGTGCCAGCAGCTCCGGACTAGCCGCCTACAATGAGCAGTTCTTC.

This sequence joins TRBV2 and TRBJ2-2, with TRBD1 matching 9 bases. The CDR3 is 15 residues long. In germline, CDR1 is SNHLY, CDR2 FYNNEI. V gave up 8 bases and J gave up 5 bases; unmatched junction bases: 9. The CDR3 sequence: CASRFGQGTTGELFF. The CDR3 DNA is TGTGCCAGCCGATTCGGACAGGGGACGACCGGGGAGCTGTTTTTT.

The chain recombines TRBV18 with TRBJ2-5, with D uncertain. Germline V CDR1 and CDR2: KGHSH, LQKENI. V lost 4 bases to trimming and J lost 1 base, with 7 bases between them. The CDR3 is 13 amino acids. The CDR3, as DNA: TGTGCCAGCTCACTGCGCGGCCAAGAGACCCAGTACTTC. As protein: CASSLRGQETQYF.

Points on this clone: At one of its ends the junction is not consistent with the germline gene, which may arise from a read error. The chain combines TRBV19 with TRBJ2-7, with D possibly being TRBD1 (6 bases). The CDR3 sequence is 13 residues long. From germline, CDR1 is LNHDA and CDR2 SQIVND (reference sequence). The CDR3 DNA sequence: TGTGCCAGTACCCTTAGGGGGTCCTCCGAGCAGTACTTC. Protein product: CASTLRGSSEQYF.

At least ten counts were recorded for this clone. This chain uses TRBV5-4 with TRBJ2-1; D possibly corresponds to TRBD2 (6 bases). Germline V lookup: CDR1 SGHNT, CDR2 YYREEE (reference sequence). Trimming removed 5 bases at V and 6 bases at J, with 27 bases between. The CDR3 sequence is 18 residues long. The CDR3 loop is CASRRRWGWRDTVNEQFF. DNA of the CDR3: TGTGCCAGCAGGAGGAGGTGGGGTTGGCGGGATACTGTCAATGAGCAGTTCTTC.

This clone was observed a single time. The J gene is TRBJ1-6, the V gene TRBV18; no firm D call. V shed 5 bases and J shed 14 bases, with 13 bases lying between them. The CDR3 is made up of 12 amino acids. Germline CDR1 reads KGHSH; CDR2 reads LQKENI. The CDR3 loop reads CASSDLDQALHF. The CDR3 DNA reads as TGTGCCAGCTCAGACTTAGACCAGGCCCTCCACTTT.

A single count supports this clone. The rearrangement joins TRBV28 to TRBJ2-6; D is undetermined. Germline CDR1 is MDHEN and CDR2 is SYDVKM. Deletions cut 2 bases from V and 0 bases from J, with 11 bases between. The CDR3 contains 17 residues. Here the CDR3 reads CASSLEGWASGANVLTF. For the CDR3, the DNA is TGTGCCAGCAGTTTAGAAGGTTGGGCCTCTGGGGCCAACGTCCTGACTTTC.

CDR3 in DNA: TGTGCCAGCAGCTTACCGGCCGGGGCGACAGATACGCAGTATTTT. Amino acids: CASSLPAGATDTQYF. The genes are TRBV7-6 and TRBJ2-3; D might be TRBD1 or TRBD2, each matching 5 bases. The germline gives CDR1 SGHVS, CDR2 FNYEAQ. The ends were cut back, 2 bases at V and 3 bases at J, with 12 bases in the middle. This CDR3 comprises 15 residues. Full variable domain (rest looked up from reference TRBV7-6 and TRBJ2-3): GAGVSQSPRYKVTKRGQDVALRCDPISGHVSLYWYRQALGQGPEFLTYFNYEAQQDKSGLPNDRFSAERPEGSISTLTIQRTEQRDSAMYRCASSLPAGATDTQYFGPGTRLTVL.

The chain combines TRBV30 with TRBJ2-5, with 12 bases identical to TRBD1. This CDR3 spans 15 amino acids. The germline V gene encodes CDR1 GTSNPN and CDR2 SVGIG (reference sequence). The junction had 4 bases not matched to a gene; V was cut back by 0 bases and J by 5 bases. The CDR3 DNA reads TGTGCCTGGAGTGTGGGACAGGGGGCCCGTGAGACCCAGTACTTC. It translates to CAWSVGQGARETQYF.

V gene TRBV5-1 combines with J gene TRBJ1-5; D is undetermined. This CDR3 region has 13 residues. V dropped 0 bases and J dropped 5 bases, with 6 bases sitting between them. Germline loops: CDR1 SGHRS, CDR2 YFSETQ. The CDR3 reads CASSLAEDQPQHF. CDR3 nucleotide sequence: TGCGCCAGCAGCTTGGCAGAGGATCAGCCCCAGCATTTT.

This sequence joins TRBV5-1 and TRBJ2-5; 10 nucleotides align to TRBD1. The CDR3 has 15 amino acids. V dropped 3 bases and J dropped 2; count of bases not matched to a gene: 4. Germline loops: CDR1 SGHRS, CDR2 YFSETQ. CDR3 coding DNA: TGCGCCAGCAGCTACCGGGACAGGGGTCAAGAGACCCAGTACTTC. Protein sequence: CASSYRDRGQETQYF.

The V gene is TRBV10-3, the J gene TRBJ2-5; D remains ambiguous. Trimming removed 6 bases from V and 0 bases from J, with 8 bases in between. The germline V gene has CDR1 ENHRY and CDR2 SYGVKD. The CDR3 extends over 13 amino acids. The CDR3: CAIRSGNQETQYF. CDR3 nucleotides: TGTGCCATCAGGTCGGGCAACCAAGAGACCCAGTACTTC.

The DNA for the CDR3 is TGTGCCAGCAGTTCTCCGGGACTAGTCCCCTACGAGCAGTACTTC. Protein product: CASSSPGLVPYEQYF. This chain connects TRBV28 to TRBJ2-7; 8 nucleotides line up with TRBD2. Per the germline V gene, CDR1 is MDHEN and CDR2 is SYDVKM. This CDR3 has 15 residues. V was clipped by 4 bases and J by 2 bases; unmatched bases: 7.

The chain recombines TRBV23-1 with TRBJ2-3, with D possibly TRBD2 on 6 matching bases. TRBV23-1 is identified as an open reading frame with a role that is uncertain. The CDR3 consists of 16 residues. V lost 2 bases and J 2 bases, leaving 14 bases between the germline ends. In DNA form, the CDR3 reads TGCGCCAGCAGTCAAAGGTTAGCGGATAACACAGATACGCAGTATTTT. The encoded protein is CASSQRLADNTDTQYF.

V usage is TRBV5-6 and J usage is TRBJ2-3, with 8 bases aligning to TRBD1. Germline lookup yields CDR1 SGHDT and CDR2 YYEEEE. The CDR3 extends over 12 amino acids. J was trimmed by 12 bases and V by 0 bases; bases with no gene match: 3. CDR3 nucleotide sequence: TGTGCCAGCAGCTTGGAACAGGGGGAACAGTATTTT. Its translation: CASSLEQGEQYF.

The chain links TRBV29-1 to TRBJ1-2; 10 positions agree with TRBD1. V was pared by 6 bases and J by 4 bases, with 2 bases of the junction left unmatched. The CDR3 is made up of 12 amino acids. Germline V gene sequence: CDR1 SQVTM, CDR2 ANQGSEA. For the CDR3, the DNA is TGCAGCGTGAGACAGGGGGCCTATGGCTACACCTTC. This sequence encodes CSVRQGAYGYTF.

This chain uses TRBV5-1 with TRBJ1-1; no clear D. The CDR3 is 14 residues long. Germline V gene sequence: CDR1 SGHRS, CDR2 YFSETQ. Trimming stripped 3 bases from V and 5 bases from J, with 14 bases between. DNA for the CDR3: TGCGCCAGCAGCTCCCCGAACTCGTGGACTGAAGCTTTCTTT. Protein sequence: CASSSPNSWTEAFF.

V gene TRBV4-3 combines with J gene TRBJ1-3; D gene unclear. CDR3 length equals 16 residues. V was clipped by 0 bases and J by 4 bases, with 13 bases between them. Germline lookup yields CDR1 LGHNA and CDR2 YSLEER. Here the CDR3 reads CASSQDPTAGGNTIYF. The CDR3 DNA follows: TGCGCCAGCAGCCAAGACCCCACGGCGGGAGGAAACACCATATATTTT.

The chain uses TRBV6-1 and TRBJ1-2; D remains ambiguous. Germline values: CDR1 MNHNS, CDR2 SASEGT. The CDR3 is made up of 10 amino acids. V was cut by 5 bases and J by 6 bases, with 4 bases left in between. The CDR3 sequence: CASSYNGYTF. CDR3 sequence (DNA): TGTGCCAGCAGTTATAATGGCTACACCTTC.

In this sample, this clone turned up a few times. The genes are TRBV6-5 and TRBJ1-1, with TRBD1 matching 7 bases. The CDR3 contains 10 residues. Germline-derived CDR1 and CDR2 are MNHEY and SVGAGI. V was clipped by 8 bases and J by 10 bases; unmatched bases: 4. This CDR3 is CASYQGVAFF. The DNA for the CDR3 is TGTGCCAGCTATCAGGGGGTAGCTTTCTTT.

The CDR3 nucleotides read TGTGCCAGCAGTGGTAGCCTTAAAGAGACCCAGTACTTC. Protein product: CASSGSLKETQYF. This sequence joins TRBV2 and TRBJ2-5; D gene ambiguous. V was trimmed by 4 bases and J by 3 bases, leaving 9 bases between them. The CDR3 contains 13 residues. Germline CDR1 SNHLY, CDR2 FYNNEI.

The chain combines TRBV7-2 with TRBJ2-7; TRBD2 aligns across 10 bases. Germline-derived CDR1 and CDR2 are SGHTA and FQGNSA. V lost 2 bases, J lost 3 bases, and 4 bases stayed unmatched. This CDR3 has 15 amino acids. The CDR3 loop is CASSLTPSGSYEQYF. The CDR3 nucleotides are TGTGCCAGCAGCTTAACGCCTAGCGGGAGCTACGAGCAGTACTTC.

This clone appeared many times. The V and J genes are TRBV9 and TRBJ1-2; tentative D call: TRBD1 (6 bases). CDR3 length: 17 residues. V shed 3 bases and J shed 3 bases, with 21 bases lying between them. Germline assignment: CDR1 SGDLS and CDR2 YYNGEE. CDR3 in amino acids: CASSGAGTRSSYYGYTF. As DNA, the CDR3 is TGTGCCAGCAGCGGAGCCGGGACAAGGTCTTCATACTATGGCTACACCTTC.

Written as DNA, the CDR3 is TGTGCCAGCAGCTTGGGCCTATCCAACACAGATACGCAGTATTTT. It encodes CASSLGLSNTDTQYF. The chain links TRBV5-6 to TRBJ2-3; D is ambiguous. CDR3 size: 15 residues. V was clipped by 0 bases and J by 2 bases, with 10 bases between them. Per the germline V gene, CDR1 is SGHDT and CDR2 is YYEEEE.

The V call is TRBV5-1, the J call TRBJ2-2; 9 positions match TRBD1. The CDR3 is 16 amino acids. Germline V gene data show CDR1 as SGHRS and CDR2 as YFSETQ. V shed 2 bases, J shed 3 bases, and the junction held 5 bases outside the gene matches. CDR3 amino acids: CASSFQQGAHTGELFF. In DNA, the CDR3 is TGCGCCAGCAGCTTTCAACAGGGGGCCCACACCGGGGAGCTGTTTTTT.